This T cell receptor beta chain was captured by sequencing in a study of T cells after yellow fever vaccination. Study conclusions and caveats: Weaker overall, the secondary response nonetheless peaked faster (day 5 versus 15).

The V and J ends lost 5 bases and 3 bases respectively, with 11 bases between them. The germline CDR1 and CDR2 sequences are MNHEY and SVGAGI. This CDR3 contains 14 residues. TCRdb called the 5' RACE reads again in MiXCR, with one record for every CDR3 protein. Among under 500,000 distinct CDR3 sequences listed, 15% to 20% were seen once. Notes on this clonotype: Its antigen is still unknown.

Specimen: PBMCs, collected before the yellow fever booster vaccination. This TCR was sampled from a man aged 18 to 29 who received the YFV17D yellow fever vaccine. The chain couples TRBV6-5 to TRBJ1-5; D may be TRBD1 (6 bases). CDR3 residues: CASSTGSDNQPQHF. The CDR3 bases are TGTGCCAGCAGTACAGGGTCCGACAATCAGCCCCAGCATTTT.